A single sample gave rise to the 22 T cell receptor beta chains below, sequenced in a study of cytomegalovirus exposure and HLA in healthy donors. The PCR was carried out with 60 Vbeta primers and 13 Jbeta primers. Produced via immunoSEQ multiplex PCR; TCRdb's table is partial and in-frame only. The repertoire table contains around 120,000 clones. Sequenced: PBMCs. These receptors were taken from a man younger than 35 in good health and CMV-seronegative.

The chain carries TRBV6-5 and TRBJ1-3; weak D call: TRBD1 (5 bases). CDR1 and CDR2 (germline): MNHEY, SVGAGI. V lost 6 bases, J lost 0 bases, and 12 bases lay in between. This CDR3 is built from 15 residues. The CDR3, as DNA: TGTGCCAGCAGCCTGACAGTTAGCTCTGGAAACACCATATATTTT. It codes for CASSLTVSSGNTIYF.

The chain carries TRBV6-1 and TRBJ2-7; D gene ambiguous. Trimming shortened V by 5 bases and J by 6 bases, and 8 bases separated the two germline ends. This CDR3 region has 11 residues. CDR1 is MNHNS, CDR2 SASEGT, per germline. The CDR3 loop is CASSPTIEQYF. The CDR3 DNA follows: TGTGCCAGCAGTCCGACAATCGAGCAGTACTTC.

The genes are TRBV7-9 and TRBJ2-7; 10 bases align to TRBD2. Germline CDR1 reads SEHNR; CDR2 reads FQNEAQ (reference sequence). This CDR3 has 15 amino acids. The junction had 3 bases not matched to a gene; V was cut back by 4 bases and J by 0 bases. The CDR3: CASSSAGGSSYEQYF. In DNA, the CDR3 is TGTGCCAGCAGCTCAGCGGGAGGGAGCTCCTACGAGCAGTACTTC.

The chain recombines TRBV5-4 with TRBJ1-3; TRBD1 matches 11 bases. This CDR3 spans 17 amino acids. Germline V gene sequence: CDR1 SGHNT, CDR2 YYREEE (reference sequence). Germline trimming cut 4 bases from V and 0 bases from J; bases unmatched to any gene: 6. This CDR3 reads CASSLGQGGRSGNTIYF. DNA of the CDR3: TGTGCCAGCAGCCTGGGACAGGGGGGCCGCTCTGGAAACACCATATATTTT.

The chain couples TRBV6-1 to TRBJ1-1; tentative D call: TRBD1 (5 bases). The length of the CDR3 is 17 residues. V lost 3 bases and J lost 5, with 22 bases in between. Germline CDR1 and CDR2: MNHNS and SASEGT. The CDR3 coding sequence is TGTGCCAGCAGTGACTTTCCAATAAGGGAGGAGGGGACTGAAGCTTTCTTT. Protein: CASSDFPIREEGTEAFF.

The V and J genes are TRBV25-1 and TRBJ1-2, with 9 bases identical to TRBD1. Germline values: CDR1 MGHDK, CDR2 SYGVNS. Trimming at V came to 5 bases and at J to 7 bases, leaving 8 bases not matched to a gene. The CDR3 spans 14 residues. CDR3: CASSSPGTGSGYTF. The DNA of the CDR3 is TGTGCCAGCAGTTCCCCCGGGACAGGGAGTGGCTACACCTTC.

The chain couples TRBV27 to TRBJ1-5; TRBD1 might be the D (5 bases). Trimming shortened V by 3 bases and J by 4 bases, and 10 bases separated the two germline ends. CDR3 length: 14 residues. Germline assignment: CDR1 MNHEY and CDR2 SMNVEV (reference sequence). The CDR3 here is CASSLSQANQPQHF. In DNA form, the CDR3 reads TGTGCCAGCAGTTTGTCACAGGCGAATCAGCCCCAGCATTTT.

V usage is TRBV11-1 and J usage is TRBJ2-1; 8 positions match TRBD2. There are 17 residues in the CDR3. V gave up 1 base and J gave up 2 bases; unmatched junction bases: 7. CDR1 is SGHAT, CDR2 FQDESV, per germline (reference sequence). As DNA, the CDR3 is TGTGCCAGCAGCTTAGTCCGAGCGGGGGCCGCCTACAATGAGCAGTTCTTC. Translation gives CASSLVRAGAAYNEQFF.

The V gene is TRBV5-1, the J gene TRBJ1-2; 8 positions match TRBD1. The J segment lost 7 bases and the V segment lost 0 bases, leaving 8 bases of the junction unmatched. There are 15 residues in the CDR3. Germline loops: CDR1 SGHRS, CDR2 YFSETQ. The CDR3, as DNA: TGCGCCAGCAGCTTGGAGGGGCAGGGGGCGAGTGGCTACACCTTC. Protein product: CASSLEGQGASGYTF.

The chain has TRBV5-1 and TRBJ1-1; D might be TRBD1 (6 bases). The V gene lost 7 bases and the J gene lost 5 bases, with 21 bases spanning the gap. Germline V lookup: CDR1 SGHRS, CDR2 YFSETQ. CDR3 length: 15 residues. The CDR3: CASQGLSEVETEAFF. CDR3 coding DNA: TGCGCCAGCCAGGGGCTGAGTGAGGTGGAAACTGAAGCTTTCTTT.

Of note for this clone: A junction end diverges from the germline sequence, so it may reflect a read error. The chain joins TRBV6-1 to TRBJ2-2; D possibly corresponds to TRBD2 (5 bases). The CDR3 totals 15 residues. CDR1 is MNHNS and CDR2 is SASEGT in the germline V gene. The CDR3 region is CASREGTGGTGELFF. CDR3 coding DNA: TGTGCCAGCAGAGAAGGTACTGGCGGGACCGGGGAGCTGTTTTTT.

The chain joins TRBV2 to TRBJ2-4; possible D gene TRBD1, 6 bases. Trimming removed 3 bases from V and 3 bases from J, with 9 bases in between. This CDR3 has 14 residues. Germline loops: CDR1 SNHLY, CDR2 FYNNEI. The CDR3 protein is CASSDLQGKNIQYF. The CDR3 nucleotides are TGTGCCAGCAGTGATTTACAGGGCAAAAACATTCAGTACTTC.

This chain links TRBV15 with TRBJ2-7; D remains ambiguous. Between the trimmed V and J ends, which lost 0 bases and 5 bases, there was a span of 17 bases. CDR3 length: 16 amino acids. Germline V gives CDR1 LNHNV, CDR2 YYDKDF (reference sequence). For the CDR3, the DNA is TGTGCCACCAGCAGAGATGGCCCTAGAACCGGCGACGAGCAGTACTTC. It specifies CATSRDGPRTGDEQYF. Supplemented by reference TRBV15 and TRBJ2-7, the full variable domain reads DAMVIQNPRYQVTQFGKPVTLSCSQTLNHNVMYWYQQKSSQAPKLLFHYYDKDFNNEADTPDNFQSRRPNTSFCFLDIRSPGLGDTAMYLCATSRDGPRTGDEQYFGPGTRLTVT.

The DNA of the CDR3 is TGTGCCAGCAGCCCACCGATGCGGACAGGTCTAAACAATGAGCAGTTCTTC. This translates into CASSPPMRTGLNNEQFF. The chain carries TRBV11-2 and TRBJ2-1, with 7 bases that match TRBD1. The CDR3 loop spans 17 amino acids. In germline, CDR1 is SGHAT, CDR2 FQNNGV. Losses at the gene ends were 5 bases for V and 5 bases for J; bases not matched to a gene: 15.

V usage is TRBV15 and J usage is TRBJ1-1; D is unclear. V lost 3 bases to trimming and J lost 3 bases, with 23 bases between them. The germline V gene encodes CDR1 LNHNV and CDR2 YYDKDF (reference sequence). The CDR3 totals 18 residues. CDR3 coding DNA: TGTGCCACCAGCAGGCTTGACGGGATTCCTAGTATCCACACTGAAGCTTTCTTT. Translated: CATSRLDGIPSIHTEAFF.

The chain couples TRBV6-5 to TRBJ2-5, with 7 bases fitting TRBD2. V dropped 2 bases and J dropped 2; count of bases not matched to a gene: 8. The CDR3 covers 16 residues. CDR1 is MNHEY, CDR2 SVGAGI, per germline. The CDR3 nucleotides read TGTGCCAGCAGTTACCGGGATCTGGGAGGGCAAGAGACCCAGTACTTC. Residues: CASSYRDLGGQETQYF.

In the case of this clone: One junction end does not reproduce the germline sequence, and a read error may be involved. The rearrangement joins TRBV2 to TRBJ1-2; no clear D gene. Germline CDR1 reads SNHLY; CDR2 reads FYNNEI. This CDR3 is built from 13 residues. CDR3 protein: CASSLPKNYGHTF. The CDR3, as DNA: TGTGCCAGCAGCCTCCCTAAAAACTATGGCCACACCTTC. The full variable domain, its missing parts supplied by reference TRBV2 and TRBJ1-2, is EPEVTQTPSHQVTQMGQEVILRCVPISNHLYFYWYRQILGQKVEFLVSFYNNEISEKSEIFDDQFSVERPDGSNFTLKIRSTKLEDSAMYFCASSLPKNYGHTFGSGTRLTVV.

V gene TRBV6-1 combines with J gene TRBJ2-2; weak D call: TRBD1 (5 bases). Germline-derived CDR1 and CDR2 are MNHNS and SASEGT. The V end was cut by 6 bases, the J end by 5 bases, with 10 bases between. This CDR3 is built from 13 residues. The CDR3 loop reads CASSVAGTGELFF. Here the CDR3 DNA reads TGTGCCAGCAGCGTGGCAGGGACCGGGGAGCTGTTTTTT.

The V and J genes are TRBV2 and TRBJ1-2; D is possibly TRBD1 (6 bases). CDR1 and CDR2 (germline): SNHLY, FYNNEI. The CDR3 sequence is 15 residues long. V was shortened by 4 bases and J by 4 bases, with 16 bases between the two germline ends. CDR3 coding DNA: TGTGCCAGCAGTGGAGGGCGGGGGGCCCTCTATGGCTACACCTTC. It translates to CASSGGRGALYGYTF.

The chain couples TRBV6-6 to TRBJ1-1; TRBD1 matches at 10 bases. The CDR3 is 14 residues long. Germline values: CDR1 MNHNY, CDR2 SVGAGI (reference sequence). V trimming: 5 bases; J trimming: 4 bases; junction bases outside the gene matches: 4. In DNA, the CDR3 is TGTGCCAGCAGTAGGGACAGGGGAGTCACTGAAGCTTTCTTT. Protein: CASSRDRGVTEAFF.

The CDR3 DNA reads TGTGCCAGCACCGGGATGAATGCGGGAGGTGGAGAGACCCAGTACTTC. Translated, it gives CASTGMNAGGGETQYF. The chain joins TRBV11-2 to TRBJ2-5, with TRBD2 matching over 8 bases. Trimming at V came to 7 bases and at J to 4 bases, leaving 14 bases not matched to a gene. The CDR3 totals 16 residues. From germline, CDR1 is SGHAT and CDR2 FQNNGV.

V is TRBV7-9 and J is TRBJ1-2; D might be TRBD1 (6 bases). The CDR3 sequence is 16 residues long. Deletions cut 5 bases from V and 0 bases from J, with 16 bases between. The germline CDR1 and CDR2 sequences are SEHNR and FQNEAQ (reference sequence). The CDR3 sequence is CASSPRQAGANYGYTF. CDR3 nucleotides: TGTGCCAGCAGCCCGAGACAGGCAGGCGCTAACTATGGCTACACCTTC.